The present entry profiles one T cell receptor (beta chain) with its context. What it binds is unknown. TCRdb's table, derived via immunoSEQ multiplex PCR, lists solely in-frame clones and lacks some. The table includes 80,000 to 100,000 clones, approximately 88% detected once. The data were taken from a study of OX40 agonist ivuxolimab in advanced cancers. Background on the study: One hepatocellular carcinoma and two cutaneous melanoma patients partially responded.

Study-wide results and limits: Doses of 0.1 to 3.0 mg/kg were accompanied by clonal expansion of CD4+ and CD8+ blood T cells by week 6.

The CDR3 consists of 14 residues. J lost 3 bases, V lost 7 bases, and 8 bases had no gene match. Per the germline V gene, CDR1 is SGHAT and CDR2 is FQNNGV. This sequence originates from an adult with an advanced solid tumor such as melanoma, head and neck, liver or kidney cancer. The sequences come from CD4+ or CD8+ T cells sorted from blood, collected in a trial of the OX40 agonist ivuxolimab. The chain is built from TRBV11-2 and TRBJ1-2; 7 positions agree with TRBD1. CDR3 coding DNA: TGTGCCAGCAACAGAGGGGGCTCTCACTATGGCTACACCTTC. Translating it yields CASNRGGSHYGYTF.